This TCR beta chain was profiled in a study of blood T cells in healthy people across ages (dated by TCRdb to between 2015 and 2016). Describing the broader study: In model experiments, template switching captured roughly one uniquely barcoded TCR beta cDNA molecule for every two T cells. Donors of different ages were randomly distributed across sequencing lanes to avoid experimental bias. Using the same blood draw, the study looked at two additional independent replicas of 1 million unique cDNA reads for two donors, one aged 18 to 29 and the other aged 80 or older. To track age-related changes in TCR beta repertoire diversity, the study relied on deep sequencing normalized with unique cDNA molecular identifiers. The donors were split into four age groups: young (average around 15 years), middle-aged (around 40), aged (more than 60) and long-lived (approximately 80). Study-level results and caveats: As age increased, observed TCR beta diversity per million T cells dropped in a roughly linear way, and a significant reduction was already evident by age about 40. Because donor CMV infection status was unknown, age-related changes in expanded clonotypes were potentially confounded. Compared with the aged group, the long-lived group had more naive CD4+ T cells, fewer expanded clones and increased TCR diversity, a pattern suggesting age selection. A strong correlation was found between observed TCR beta diversity and the percentage of naive T cells measured by flow cytometry. Because profiling used bulk unsorted PBMCs, naive and antigen-experienced compartments could not be compared conclusively. Total diversity estimates from one million sequenced T cells were considered lower bounds and underestimates.

Concerning this clonotype: Which antigen it targets is not known. Per-nucleotide qualities are absent, and no much larger clonotype sits a single base away.

The library was made by 5' RACE. These reads were obtained on an Illumina HiSeq 2500. The second PCR ran for about 7 to 11 cycles and used a J-beta primer mix along with a sample-barcoded 5' primer. A template-switch 5' adaptor carrying 12 random nucleotides introduced a unique molecular identifier onto each TCR beta cDNA molecule. Each sample yielded at least 2.5 million CDR3-containing paired-end reads. First-strand cDNA synthesis was performed from all RNA using the Mint cDNA synthesis kit, with priming by a TRBC-specific oligonucleotide. After uracil-DNA glycosylase treatment, a first 18-cycle PCR used universal primers M1SS and BC2_uni_R on all cDNA. On the authors' methods: For normalization, 1 million high-quality reads were randomly selected from each sample, with every read carrying a distinct molecular identifier. Instead of being binned into consensus sequences, reads that shared molecular identifiers were thrown out. CDR3 identification, clonotype clustering and error correction used MiTCR with a Q25 quality threshold and the strictest error-elimination algorithm. A nonparametric unseen species model with Euler transformation was used to estimate a lower bound on total TCR beta diversity. TCRdb passed the public sequencing reads through fastp at Q25 and MiXCR, retaining productive beta sequences. Here each entry gathers all rows of one CDR3 protein and keeps the most common genes and DNA. The V and J calls reflect TCRdb's pipeline rather than the authors' work. The sample table records hundreds of thousands of distinct CDR3 sequences; approximately 60% of these occur just once. The ten largest make up about a quarter of the sample.

The donors were around 39 Caucasian individuals from Russia, aged roughly 6 to 90 years, who were systemically healthy. Around 10 milliliters of peripheral blood were drawn from each donor into EDTA-treated Vacutainer tubes. Ficoll-Paque density-gradient centrifugation was used to isolate PBMCs, with at least 6.5 million per sample. Total RNA was extracted from PBMCs with Trizol reagent, with at least 6 micrograms obtained per sample. Naive CD45RAhigh/CD27high T cell percentages were measured by flow cytometry on a PBMC aliquot from every donor. The V and J ends are trimmed by 5 bases and 2 bases, leaving 17 bases between them. As encoded in the germline V gene, CDR1 is MDHEN while CDR2 is SYDVKM. The CDR3 covers 16 residues, taking in both the cysteine and the phenylalanine. Of all the DNA, just the CDR3 is kept, 48 bases in frame from base 1.

This sequence was found in a man between 35 and 55 years old in good health. The V and J segments used are TRBV28 and TRBJ2-3; 6 matching bases give a weak D call of TRBD2. The sequenced sample consisted of blood. CDR3 sequence: CASSARGTPYTDTQYF. The DNA sequence is given as TGTGCCAGCAGTGCCCGGGGGACGCCTTACACAGATACGCAGTATTTT.